The rows below give T cell receptor beta chains drawn from one sample of a study of OX40 agonist ivuxolimab in advanced cancers. Sequencing used immunoSEQ multiplex PCR; TCRdb keeps in-frame clones, though not all of them. The repertoire holds tens of thousands of clones, with 90% to 95% as singletons. Source: CD4+ or CD8+ T cells sorted from blood, taken in a trial of the OX40 agonist ivuxolimab. Source of these receptors: an adult with an advanced solid tumor such as melanoma, head and neck, liver or kidney cancer. Each CDR3 is given with its conserved first and last residue.

TRBJ1-2,13,TRBV5-5,CASSVRGGDGYTF
TRBJ1-2,15,TRBV6-1,CASIPGQGSNYGYTF
TRBJ2-1,17,TRBV9,CASSVDPRGLTMDEQFF
TRBJ2-5,14,TRBV7-6,CASSQGTAQETQYF
TRBJ2-1,13,TRBV11-3,CASTGLGRNEQFF
TRBJ2-3,13,TRBV19,CASAGGGSDTQYF
TRBJ1-1,14,TRBV5-1,CASSTGGVNTEAFF
TRBJ1-5,16,TRBV11-2,CASSLDGGGIYQPQHF
TRBJ2-1,16,TRBV27,CASSFFGGGSYNEQFF
TRBJ1-2,14,TRBV19,CASSIGQVLGGYTF
TRBJ2-2,14,TRBV25-1,CASSGAGNTGELFF
TRBJ2-3,16,TRBV7-8,CASSAGLAGAADTQYF
TRBJ2-3,16,TRBV18,CASSPPMTGGTDTQYF
TRBJ2-2,15,TRBV6-5,CASRRGGANTGELFF
TRBJ2-7,11,TRBV6-5,CASSTGYEQYF
TRBJ1-6,14,TRBV5-4,CASSGGPFASPLHF
TRBJ2-2,13,TRBV7-7,CASSSTGLGELFF
TRBJ2-3,15,TRBV5-4,CASSAWTFPTDTQYF
TRBJ2-5,14,TRBV2,CASSRQGPRETQYF
TRBJ1-3,14,TRBV6-5,CASSPLLGGNTIYF
TRBJ1-1,13,TRBV27,CASRRDRGPEAFF
TRBJ1-4,16,TRBV11-2,CASSLQGGVANEKLFF
TRBJ2-3,12,TRBV5-1,CASSLSSGIEYF
TRBJ1-1,15,TRBV5-1,CASSLGGQGGTEAFF
TRBJ2-3,14,TRBV30,CAWSGARGADTQYF
TRBJ2-1,12,TRBV11-2,CASSPSGSEQFF
TRBJ2-1,15,TRBV7-3,CASSPGTSGLNEQFF
TRBJ2-3,12,TRBV15,CATSRDADTQYF
TRBJ1-2,13,TRBV6-5,CASSFSYRGGYTF
TRBJ1-1,14,TRBV30,CAWTFGGGNTEAFF
TRBJ2-5,14,TRBV5-1,CASSSSPESETQYF
TRBJ2-1,13,TRBV2,CASSEQGFNEQFF
TRBJ2-3,15,TRBV11-3,CASSFRGTSTDTQYF
TRBJ2-1,13,TRBV29-1,CSVEGKVFDEQFF
TRBJ2-3,13,TRBV29-1,CSVDKLAADTQYF
TRBJ2-7,12,TRBV6-1,CASTQGAYEQYF
TRBJ2-7,14,TRBV9,CASSRSPSSYEQYF
TRBJ2-5,18,TRBV14,CASSHSGGRSLRRETQYF
TRBJ2-7,16,TRBV5-7,CASSSGTSGSSYEQYF
TRBJ2-7,11,TRBV29-1,CSVEDRNEQYF
TRBJ2-5,14,TRBV2,CASNRGLAQETQYF
TRBJ2-1,10,TRBV6-1,CASSDNEQFF